Following are 13 T cell receptor beta chains from one sample sequenced in a study of cytotoxic CD8 clonotypes in ibrutinib-treated CLL. Sequenced by immunoSEQ multiplex PCR; TCRdb stores in-frame clones only, minus some. Counted here are 150,000 to 200,000 clones, roughly 77% occurring once; the ten biggest clones make up over 2%. Sequenced material: PBMCs, taken after 12 months of ibrutinib treatment. These receptors all stem from a human donor with chronic lymphocytic leukemia.

This clone was observed a single time. The chain carries TRBV7-3 and TRBJ2-3, with 9 bases identical to TRBD1. CDR3 size: 17 residues. J was trimmed by 6 bases and V by 5 bases; bases with no gene match: 15. Germline V gene lookup returns CDR1 SGHTA and CDR2 FQGTGA. DNA for the CDR3: TGTGCCAGCAGCCCTAACCGTCCCGGGACAGGGATCGATACGCAGTATTTT. It translates to CASSPNRPGTGIDTQYF.

This chain links TRBV28 with TRBJ1-2; D gene uncertain. The CDR3 extends over 12 amino acids. V was pared by 6 bases and J by 5 bases, with 10 bases between. The germline CDR1 and CDR2 sequences are MDHEN and SYDVKM. CDR3 DNA sequence: TGTGCCAGCAGGTTAGGCGGATATGGCTACACCTTC. Amino acids: CASRLGGYGYTF.

V is TRBV29-1 and J is TRBJ1-5; 8 bases are shared with TRBD1. The V gene end was trimmed by 3 bases and the J gene end by 1 base; junction bases not matched to a gene: 8. Germline loops: CDR1 SQVTM, CDR2 ANQGSEA. This CDR3 contains 16 residues. In DNA, the CDR3 is TGCAGCGTTGATTCAGGACAGGGTAACAGCAATCAGCCCCAGCATTTT. It is translated as CSVDSGQGNSNQPQHF.

This rearrangement joins TRBV7-2 to TRBJ2-3; 7 bases match TRBD2. Germline lookup yields CDR1 SGHTA and CDR2 FQGNSA. This CDR3 is built from 12 residues. Losses at the gene ends were 5 bases for V and 7 bases for J; bases not matched to a gene: 3. CDR3 DNA sequence: TGTGCCAGCAGCCGGACTAGGCATACGCAGTATTTT. Translated, it gives CASSRTRHTQYF.

The chain links TRBV5-6 to TRBJ2-7, with D possibly matching TRBD1 (6 bases). The V end lost 0 bases, the J end lost 5 bases, and 9 bases lay between the germline ends. The CDR3 extends over 13 amino acids. The germline CDR1 and CDR2 sequences are SGHDT and YYEEEE. The DNA of the CDR3 is TGTGCCAGCAGCTTGGGGGGGCTTCACGAGCAGTACTTC. It is translated as CASSLGGLHEQYF.

The CDR3 here is CASSVSGARGDTQYF. CDR3 coding DNA: TGTGCCAGCAGCGTTAGCGGGGCGAGGGGAGATACGCAGTATTTT. This chain connects TRBV9 to TRBJ2-3; TRBD2 aligns across 8 bases. With 2 bases clipped from V and 5 bases from J, the junction kept 7 bases outside the gene matches. The length of the CDR3 is 15 residues. The V gene's germline CDR1 is SGDLS and CDR2 YYNGEE. The whole variable domain, remainder taken from reference TRBV9 and TRBJ2-3, is DSGVTQTPKHLITATGQRVTLRCSPRSGDLSVYWYQQSLDQGLQFLIQYYNGEERAKGNILERFSAQQFPDLHSELNLSSLELGDSALYFCASSVSGARGDTQYFGPGTRLTVL.

The chain uses TRBV28 and TRBJ1-5; no definite D call. V dropped 4 bases and J dropped 9 bases, with 13 bases sitting between them. Germline CDR1 is MDHEN and CDR2 is SYDVKM. The CDR3 length is 13 residues. In DNA, the CDR3 is TGTGCCAGCAGTTCGGGTAGTTGGCGGCCCCAGCATTTT. Its translation is CASSSGSWRPQHF.

A note on this clone: This specimen includes other DNA sequences encoding the same CDR3. The V and J genes are TRBV7-9 and TRBJ2-3, with D uncertain. The germline gives CDR1 SEHNR, CDR2 FQNEAQ (reference sequence). The V end lost 3 bases, the J end lost 0 bases, and 7 bases lay between the germline ends. The CDR3 has 14 amino acids. CDR3 sequence (DNA): TGTGCCAGCAGCTTGGACCACAGCACAGATACGCAGTATTTT. It codes for CASSLDHSTDTQYF.

This chain connects TRBV7-9 to TRBJ1-2; no reliable D call. This CDR3 is 13 amino acids long. Germline V gene lookup returns CDR1 SEHNR and CDR2 FQNEAQ (reference sequence). The V end lost 1 base, the J end lost 7 bases, and 10 bases lay between the germline ends. The CDR3 DNA follows: TGTGCCAGCAGCTTAGGACGCGATTTTGGCTACACCTTC. Translating it yields CASSLGRDFGYTF. The full variable domain, completed using reference TRBV7-9 and TRBJ1-2, is DTGVSQNPRHKITKRGQNVTFRCDPISEHNRLYWYRQTLGQGPEFLTYFQNEAQLEKSRLLSDRFSAERPKGSFSTLEIQRTEQGDSAMYLCASSLGRDFGYTFGSGTRLTVV.

The chain combines TRBV5-1 with TRBJ2-3; 11 positions agree with TRBD1. V was clipped by 1 base and J by 3 bases; unmatched bases: 10. This CDR3 is built from 18 residues. Per the germline V gene, CDR1 is SGHRS and CDR2 is YFSETQ. DNA of the CDR3: TGCGCCAGCAGCTTGAAGGGACAGGGGGGACTAGCTACAGATACGCAGTATTTT. As protein: CASSLKGQGGLATDTQYF. Full variable domain (missing parts from reference TRBV5-1 and TRBJ2-3): KAGVTQTPRYLIKTRGQQVTLSCSPISGHRSVSWYQQTPGQGLQFLFEYFSETQRNKGNFPGRFSGRQFSNSRSEMNVSTLELGDSALYLCASSLKGQGGLATDTQYFGPGTRLTVL.

The chain has TRBV6-5 and TRBJ1-2; maybe TRBD1 (6 bases). With 5 bases removed from V and 7 bases from J, the gap between germline ends came to 20 bases. The CDR3 runs to 15 residues. CDR1 is MNHEY, CDR2 SVGAGI, per germline. DNA of the CDR3: TGTGCCAGCAGTCCGGCCAGGGGCGGGATTGGTGGCTACACCTTC. Amino acid sequence: CASSPARGGIGGYTF.

V gene TRBV29-1 combines with J gene TRBJ2-5; D is possibly TRBD1 or TRBD2 (5 bases each). This CDR3 comprises 13 residues. V was pared by 1 base and J by 3 bases, with 9 bases between. CDR1 and CDR2 (germline): SQVTM, ANQGSEA. The CDR3 sequence: CSVEGDGKETQYF. CDR3 nucleotide sequence: TGCAGCGTTGAAGGGGACGGGAAAGAGACCCAGTACTTC. Full variable domain (remainder filled in from reference TRBV29-1 and TRBJ2-5): SAVISQKPSRDICQRGTSLTIQCQVDSQVTMMFWYRQQPGQSLTLIATANQGSEATYESGFVIDKFPISRPNLTFSTLTVSNMSPEDSSIYLCSVEGDGKETQYFGPGTRLLVL.

CDR3 sequence: CASSLSGRGTQETQYF. The CDR3 region has the DNA TGTGCCAGCAGCTTAAGTGGCCGGGGAACCCAAGAGACCCAGTACTTC. The chain carries TRBV7-3 and TRBJ2-5, with a tentative D call TRBD2 (5 bases). CDR3 length: 16 residues. V was trimmed by 1 base and J by 1 base, leaving 13 bases between them. Per germline, CDR1 SGHTA and CDR2 FQGTGA.